The following is a T cell receptor (beta chain) sequence with its context. Its antigen is as yet unknown. This entry comes from a study of T cell repertoires in cytomegalovirus infection. Background on the study: Carrying CMV and the relevant HLA type showed in public TCR beta signatures. Broader study findings: The study found HLA-C-restricted CMV-specific TCR beta clonotypes dominating the ex vivo response.

The junction had 3 bases not matched to a gene; V was cut back by 2 bases and J by 1 base. The CDR3 contains 16 residues. Germline V CDR1 and CDR2: SGHRS, YFSETQ. TCRdb passed the reads through MiXCR, listing each CDR3 protein once. The sample includes some 920,000 distinct CDR3 sequences, around 30% of them seen just once. The chain combines TRBV5-1 with TRBJ2-3; the match to TRBD2 covers 11 bases. The receptor's source is a human donor in good health (CMV status not recorded). Some clones in this sample may be carry-over from other donors' samples. The sample in question was cultured CD8+ T cells from PBMCs, obtained from culture after CMV antigen stimulation. Here the CDR3 DNA reads TGCGCCAGCAGCTTCTCGACTAGCGGGGGCACAGATACGCAGTATTTT. The encoded protein is CASSFSTSGGTDTQYF.